The rows below give T cell receptor beta chains drawn from one sample of a study of blood T cell repertoires in COVID-19. Some clones are missing from TCRdb's copy, which holds only in-frame ones; the method was immunoSEQ multiplex PCR. The sample includes 90,000 to 150,000 clones, 65% to 90% of them seen just once. Sequencing was done on a sample of peripheral blood. These receptors were taken from a man older than 75 with acute or convalescent COVID-19. Both conserved end residues are part of each CDR3. The D gene is left open where the match is weak. Some rows have no size entry. The others give once, few or many, or a class for an expanded clone.

V gene: TRBV10-3; CDR3 length: 14; clone size: -; D gene: -; J gene: TRBJ1-3; CDR3 DNA: TGTGCCATCAGTGAAGGAGGGGGGGGATACACCATATATTTT; CDR3 protein: CAISEGGGGYTIYF
V gene: TRBV9; CDR3 length: 10; clone size: -; D gene: TRBD1; J gene: TRBJ2-5; CDR3 DNA: TGTGCCCCACAGGGGGAGACCCAGTACTTC; CDR3 protein: CAPQGETQYF
V gene: TRBV30; CDR3 length: 15; clone size: -; D gene: TRBD2; J gene: TRBJ2-1; CDR3 DNA: TGTGCCTGGAGTCCCAACCGAAAGACTAGCGGGATGCAGTTCTTC; CDR3 protein: CAWSPNRKTSGMQFF
V gene: TRBV19; CDR3 length: 16; clone size: -; D gene: -; J gene: TRBJ1-1; CDR3 DNA: TGTGCCAGTAGTTTCTTCCCAGGGGTAAGGAACACTGAAGCTTTCTTT; CDR3 protein: CASSFFPGVRNTEAFF
V gene: TRBV29-1; CDR3 length: 12; clone size: -; D gene: -; J gene: TRBJ1-2; CDR3 DNA: TGCAGCGTTGGGCAGGCATCCTATGGCTACACCTTC; CDR3 protein: CSVGQASYGYTF
V gene: TRBV18; CDR3 length: 15; clone size: -; D gene: TRBD1; J gene: TRBJ1-2; CDR3 DNA: TGTGCCAGCTCACCACCACGGACAGGGGACTATGGCTACACCTTC; CDR3 protein: CASSPPRTGDYGYTF
V gene: TRBV29-1; CDR3 length: 18; clone size: -; D gene: TRBD1; J gene: TRBJ1-2; CDR3 DNA: TGCAGCGTACCCCCGGGACAGGGGACATTACGCCCTAACTATGGCTACACCTTC; CDR3 protein: CSVPPGQGTLRPNYGYTF
V gene: TRBV11-3; CDR3 length: 12; clone size: -; D gene: -; J gene: TRBJ2-3; CDR3 DNA: TGTGCCAGCAGCGCGGAGCCAGATACGCAGTATTTT; CDR3 protein: CASSAEPDTQYF
V gene: TRBV7-3; CDR3 length: 14; clone size: -; D gene: TRBD2; J gene: TRBJ2-3; CDR3 DNA: TGTGCCAGCAGCCTAGCGGGAGTTGCAGATACGCAGTATTTT; CDR3 protein: CASSLAGVADTQYF
V gene: TRBV20-1; CDR3 length: 11; clone size: -; D gene: -; J gene: TRBJ1-1; CDR3 DNA: TGCAGTGCTACCAAGAACACTGAAGCTTTCTTT; CDR3 protein: CSATKNTEAFF
V gene: TRBV5-1; CDR3 length: 13; clone size: -; D gene: -; J gene: TRBJ2-3; CDR3 DNA: TGCGCCAGCAGACCACAGGGCACAGATACGCAGTATTTT; CDR3 protein: CASRPQGTDTQYF
V gene: TRBV12-5; CDR3 length: 14; clone size: few; D gene: -; J gene: TRBJ1-5; CDR3 DNA: TGTGCTAGTGGTTCTGAGGCCAGCAATCAGCCCCAGCATTTT; CDR3 protein: CASGSEASNQPQHF
V gene: TRBV19; CDR3 length: 17; clone size: -; D gene: TRBD2; J gene: TRBJ2-1; CDR3 DNA: TGTGCCAGTAGTGCTCCTGGGACTAGCGGGAGGGCTAATGAGCAGTTCTTC; CDR3 protein: CASSAPGTSGRANEQFF
V gene: TRBV11-2; CDR3 length: 14; clone size: few; D gene: TRBD1; J gene: TRBJ2-7; CDR3 DNA: TGTGCCAGCAGCTTAAACTCACAGGGGCGAGAGCAGTACTTC; CDR3 protein: CASSLNSQGREQYF
V gene: TRBV24-1; CDR3 length: 14; clone size: -; D gene: -; J gene: TRBJ2-2; CDR3 DNA: TGTGCCAGCCAGGGAAGCCTAAACACCGGGGAGCTGTTTTTT; CDR3 protein: CASQGSLNTGELFF
V gene: TRBV19; CDR3 length: 12; clone size: once; D gene: -; J gene: TRBJ1-2; CDR3 DNA: TGTGCCAGTAGTGTACGACAGGCAGGCTACACCTTC; CDR3 protein: CASSVRQAGYTF
V gene: TRBV7-9; CDR3 length: 16; clone size: -; D gene: -; J gene: TRBJ1-4; CDR3 DNA: TGTGCCAGCAGCTTAGCGAGCGGGGGGGATAATGAAAAACTGTTTTTT; CDR3 protein: CASSLASGGDNEKLFF
V gene: TRBV9; CDR3 length: 16; clone size: -; D gene: TRBD2; J gene: TRBJ2-7; CDR3 DNA: TGTGCCAGCAGCACCGGGGGAGGGTCTAGCTCCTACGAGCAGTACTTC; CDR3 protein: CASSTGGGSSSYEQYF
V gene: TRBV20-1; CDR3 length: 14; clone size: -; D gene: TRBD1; J gene: TRBJ2-5; CDR3 DNA: TGCAGTGCTAGTGAGGGGACAGGGGTGGGGAGCCAGTACTTC; CDR3 protein: CSASEGTGVGSQYF
V gene: TRBV4-1; CDR3 length: 18; clone size: -; D gene: TRBD2; J gene: TRBJ2-2; CDR3 DNA: TGCGCCAGCAGCTCCTCGGGGGTAGCGGGAACGAACACCGGGGAGCTGTTTTTT; CDR3 protein: CASSSSGVAGTNTGELFF
V gene: TRBV11-2; CDR3 length: 17; clone size: -; D gene: TRBD2; J gene: TRBJ2-7; CDR3 DNA: TGTGCCAGCAGCCCTCCAAGGGGGAGCGGGGGGAGATACGAGCAGTACTTC; CDR3 protein: CASSPPRGSGGRYEQYF
V gene: TRBV6-6; CDR3 length: 15; clone size: -; D gene: TRBD1; J gene: TRBJ1-2; CDR3 DNA: TGTGCCAGCAGTCCAAGGACAGGGCCTAACTATGGCTACACCTTC; CDR3 protein: CASSPRTGPNYGYTF
V gene: TRBV6-1; CDR3 length: 14; clone size: once; D gene: -; J gene: TRBJ1-5; CDR3 DNA: TGTGCCAGCAGTGTAAACGGTTTCAATCAGCCCCAGCATTTT; CDR3 protein: CASSVNGFNQPQHF
V gene: TRBV5-1; CDR3 length: 14; clone size: -; D gene: -; J gene: TRBJ2-7; CDR3 DNA: TGCGCCAGCAGAACCGGGGGTAGGTCCTACGAGCAGTACTTC; CDR3 protein: CASRTGGRSYEQYF
V gene: TRBV7-9; CDR3 length: 15; clone size: -; D gene: TRBD1; J gene: TRBJ2-1; CDR3 DNA: TGTGCCAGCAGCCCCCGGGACAGGGGCGTCCTTGAGCAGTTCTTC; CDR3 protein: CASSPRDRGVLEQFF
V gene: TRBV28; CDR3 length: 14; clone size: few; D gene: -; J gene: TRBJ1-6; CDR3 DNA: TGTGCCAGCACCTACTCGGTCGGGATGTCACCCCTCCACTTT; CDR3 protein: CASTYSVGMSPLHF
V gene: TRBV18; CDR3 length: 13; clone size: -; D gene: -; J gene: TRBJ1-6; CDR3 DNA: TGTGCCAGCTCACCAGAGGAGTATTCACCCCTCCACTTT; CDR3 protein: CASSPEEYSPLHF